The 15 T cell receptor beta chains below come from one sample, sequenced in a study of neurological immune-mediated disorders. TCRdb analysed the 5' RACE reads with MiXCR anew, one entry per CDR3 protein. Here the sample spans more than 40,000 distinct CDR3 sequences, around 15% being singletons. What was sequenced was CD4+ T cells from blood. The receptors were sampled from a woman aged 60 to 75 with HTLV-1-associated myelopathy (HAM/TSP).

This chain uses TRBV12-3 or TRBV12-4 with TRBJ1-1, with D unresolved. The CDR3 is made up of 14 amino acids. Deletions cut 1 base from V and 7 bases from J, with 13 bases between. Written as DNA, the CDR3 is TGTGCCAGCAGTTTAGGTGCGAGGGCAAATGAAGCTTTCTTT. Translation gives CASSLGARANEAFF.

This clonotype was recorded at least ten times. The chain links TRBV20-1 to TRBJ2-7, with 10 bases fitting TRBD1. Germline CDR1 reads DFQATT; CDR2 reads SNEGSKA (reference sequence). This CDR3 is built from 14 residues. The J segment lost 4 bases and the V segment lost 6 bases, leaving 9 bases of the junction unmatched. In nucleotides, the CDR3 is TGCAGTGCGTCGTCCGGACAGGGGGTTTACGAGCAGTACTTC. Translating gives CSASSGQGVYEQYF.

This clonotype was recorded many times. This chain uses TRBV6-1 with TRBJ2-6; D gene unclear. The V end lost 8 bases, the J end lost 0 bases, and 11 bases lay between the germline ends. Per germline, CDR1 MNHNS and CDR2 SASEGT. The CDR3 covers 15 residues. CDR3: CASFLDRSGANVLTF. CDR3 nucleotides: TGTGCCAGCTTTCTTGACCGCTCTGGGGCCAACGTCCTGACTTTC.

This chain connects TRBV9 to TRBJ2-3; D uncertain. Germline V CDR1 and CDR2: SGDLS, YYNGEE. V was trimmed by 4 bases and J by 1 base, leaving 13 bases between them. The CDR3 is 15 amino acids. This CDR3 is CASSIDGTRTDTQYF. CDR3 nucleotide sequence: TGTGCCAGCAGCATCGATGGAACCCGCACAGATACGCAGTATTTT.

At least ten counts were recorded for this clonotype. The rearrangement joins TRBV5-1 to TRBJ2-3, with 7 bases lining up with TRBD1. Germline values: CDR1 SGHRS, CDR2 YFSETQ. CDR3 length equals 15 residues. J gave up 4 bases and V 1 base, and 6 bases lay outside the gene matches. CDR3 nucleotide sequence: TGCGCCAGCAGCTTGAGCACAGGGGATGCAGATACGCAGTATTTT. Translated: CASSLSTGDADTQYF. Together with reference TRBV5-1 and TRBJ2-3, the CDR3 gives the full variable domain: KAGVTQTPRYLIKTRGQQVTLSCSPISGHRSVSWYQQTPGQGLQFLFEYFSETQRNKGNFPGRFSGRQFSNSRSEMNVSTLELGDSALYLCASSLSTGDADTQYFGPGTRLTVL.

This clonotype has a count of ten or more. The V call is TRBV7-8, the J call TRBJ1-5; D not resolved. The CDR3 extends over 15 amino acids. Trimming took off 1 base at V and 1 base at J, with 8 bases between the two ends. In germline, CDR1 is SGHVS, CDR2 FQNEAQ. CDR3 bases: TGTGCCAGCAGCTTAGGGCAGTTAAGCAATCAGCCCCAGCATTTT. It is translated as CASSLGQLSNQPQHF.

There are many counts of this clonotype. V is TRBV7-9 and J is TRBJ2-2; no definite D call. V gave up 2 bases and J gave up 1 base, with 11 bases separating them. The CDR3 sequence is 16 residues long. The V gene's germline CDR1 is SEHNR and CDR2 FQNEAQ (reference sequence). This chain's CDR3 is CASSLRGQLNTGELFF. The CDR3 DNA follows: TGTGCCAGCAGCTTAAGAGGTCAGCTGAACACCGGGGAGCTGTTTTTT.

This clonotype came up a few times. The chain joins TRBV10-3 to TRBJ1-3; D not resolved. Germline V gives CDR1 ENHRY, CDR2 SYGVKD. Trimming shortened V by 10 bases and J by 3 bases, and 13 bases separated the two germline ends. This CDR3 contains 13 residues. CDR3 loop: CATSGEGGNTIYF. In DNA, the CDR3 is TGTGCCACCTCCGGAGAGGGTGGAAACACCATATATTTT.

This clonotype was recorded at least ten times. The chain has TRBV5-1 and TRBJ2-5, with 9 bases lining up with TRBD1. The germline gives CDR1 SGHRS, CDR2 YFSETQ. The length of the CDR3 is 16 residues. Unmatched junction bases numbered 7, after V lost 0 bases and J lost 4 bases. CDR3 bases: TGCGCCAGCAGCTTGGTAGGACAGGGGAACCGAGAGACCCAGTACTTC. Amino acids: CASSLVGQGNRETQYF.

There are many counts of this clonotype. The genes are TRBV20-1 and TRBJ2-7; 9 bases align to TRBD2. The germline CDR1 and CDR2 sequences are DFQATT and SNEGSKA (reference sequence). V was clipped by 2 bases and J by 0 bases; unmatched bases: 11. The CDR3 loop spans 17 amino acids. The CDR3 loop is CSARIPSGASSSYEQYF. CDR3 nucleotides: TGCAGTGCTAGAATCCCTAGCGGGGCCAGTAGCTCCTACGAGCAGTACTTC.

This clonotype was detected ten times or more. The J gene is TRBJ1-3, the V gene TRBV12-3 or TRBV12-4, with D maybe TRBD1 (6 bases). Between the trimmed V and J ends, which lost 4 bases and 0 bases, there was a span of 10 bases. The CDR3 extends over 15 amino acids. The CDR3 nucleotides are TGTGCCAGCAGTTATGACAGGTCCTCTGGAAACACCATATATTTT. This gives the protein CASSYDRSSGNTIYF.

This clonotype was seen at least ten times. The chain recombines TRBV30 with TRBJ1-2; 8 nucleotides line up with TRBD1. Germline CDR1 GTSNPN, CDR2 SVGIG (reference sequence). V shed 2 bases, J shed 4 bases, and the junction held 6 bases outside the gene matches. The CDR3 is 14 amino acids. Here the CDR3 DNA reads TGTGCCTGGAGTAGAGACAGGGGAACCTATGGCTACACCTTC. Translation: CAWSRDRGTYGYTF.

By its share, this clonotype is medium-sized (0.01 to 0.1%). V usage is TRBV7-8 and J usage is TRBJ2-1; D remains ambiguous. CDR1 and CDR2 from the germline V gene are SGHVS and FQNEAQ. This CDR3 comprises 18 residues. V was trimmed by 6 bases and J by 6 bases, leaving 27 bases between them. The CDR3 here is CASSSVLFSRSVGNEQFF. As DNA, the CDR3 is TGTGCCAGCAGTTCCGTCCTCTTTAGCCGCTCGGTCGGCAATGAGCAGTTCTTC.

This clonotype was picked up many times. The CDR3 DNA follows: TGTGCCAGCAGCGTACTTGATAAAGAGACCCAGTACTTC. Its translation: CASSVLDKETQYF. The J gene is TRBJ2-5, the V gene TRBV9; D is uncertain. The CDR3 loop spans 13 amino acids. Germline V gene lookup returns CDR1 SGDLS and CDR2 YYNGEE. Trimming removed 1 base at V and 3 bases at J, with 7 bases between.

The rearrangement joins TRBV5-6 to TRBJ2-7, with TRBD2 matching 10 bases. CDR1 and CDR2 (germline): SGHDT, YYEEEE. This CDR3 region has 13 residues. The V and J ends lost 4 bases and 4 bases, in that order; junction bases with no gene match: 2. This CDR3 reads CASSPTSGYEQYF. The CDR3 nucleotides are TGTGCCAGCAGCCCGACTAGCGGGTACGAGCAGTACTTC. The full variable domain, rest sourced from reference TRBV5-6 and TRBJ2-7, is DAGVTQSPTHLIKTRGQQVTLRCSPKSGHDTVSWYQQALGQGPQFIFQYYEEEERQRGNFPDRFSGHQFPNYSSELNVNALLLGDSALYLCASSPTSGYEQYFGPGTRLTVT.